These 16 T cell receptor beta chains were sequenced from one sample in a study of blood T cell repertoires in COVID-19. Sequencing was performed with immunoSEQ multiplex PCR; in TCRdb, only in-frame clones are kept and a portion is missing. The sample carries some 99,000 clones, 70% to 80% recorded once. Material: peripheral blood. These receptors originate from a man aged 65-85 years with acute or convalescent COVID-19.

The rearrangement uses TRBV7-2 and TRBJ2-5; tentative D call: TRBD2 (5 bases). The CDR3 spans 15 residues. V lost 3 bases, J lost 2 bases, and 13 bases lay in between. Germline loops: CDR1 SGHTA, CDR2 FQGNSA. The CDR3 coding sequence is TGTGCCAGCAGCTTGGTTCCGGGAAGTCAAGAGACCCAGTACTTC. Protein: CASSLVPGSQETQYF.

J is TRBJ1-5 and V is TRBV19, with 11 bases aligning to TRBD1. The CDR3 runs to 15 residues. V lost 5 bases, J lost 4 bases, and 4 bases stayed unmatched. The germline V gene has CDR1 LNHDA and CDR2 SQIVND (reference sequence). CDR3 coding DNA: TGTGCCAGTAGTCTCGGGACAGGGGGAAATCAGCCCCAGCATTTT. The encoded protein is CASSLGTGGNQPQHF.

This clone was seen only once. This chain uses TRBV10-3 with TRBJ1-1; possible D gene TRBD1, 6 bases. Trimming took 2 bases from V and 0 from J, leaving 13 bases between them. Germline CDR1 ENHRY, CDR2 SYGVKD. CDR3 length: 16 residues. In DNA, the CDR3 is TGTGCCATCAGTGAGACAGAGACAGGCATGAACACTGAAGCTTTCTTT. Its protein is CAISETETGMNTEAFF.

In DNA form, the CDR3 reads TGTGCCAGCAGCCTCGCGGGCCGAGAGACCCAGTACTTC. Residues: CASSLAGRETQYF. The V and J genes are TRBV7-6 and TRBJ2-5; weak D call: TRBD2 (5 bases). The V and J ends lost 5 bases and 4 bases respectively, with 11 bases between them. The length of the CDR3 is 13 residues. Germline V gives CDR1 SGHVS, CDR2 FNYEAQ.

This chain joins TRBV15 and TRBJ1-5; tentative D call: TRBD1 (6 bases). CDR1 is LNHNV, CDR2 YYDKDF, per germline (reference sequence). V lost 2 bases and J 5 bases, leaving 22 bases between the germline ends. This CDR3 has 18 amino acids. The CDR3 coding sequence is TGTGCCACCAGCAGAAACCTTACAGGGCTACTACATTATCAGCCCCAGCATTTT. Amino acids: CATSRNLTGLLHYQPQHF.

The CDR3 DNA follows: TGTGCCAGCAGCGCCGGAGATGCAACTAATGAAAAACTGTTTTTT. As protein: CASSAGDATNEKLFF. The chain has TRBV9 and TRBJ1-4, with D hard to call. The CDR3 covers 15 residues. Germline V CDR1 and CDR2: SGDLS, YYNGEE. With 3 bases removed from V and 0 bases from J, the gap between germline ends came to 9 bases. Complete variable domain (other parts from reference TRBV9 and TRBJ1-4): DSGVTQTPKHLITATGQRVTLRCSPRSGDLSVYWYQQSLDQGLQFLIQYYNGEERAKGNILERFSAQQFPDLHSELNLSSLELGDSALYFCASSAGDATNEKLFFGSGTQLSVL.

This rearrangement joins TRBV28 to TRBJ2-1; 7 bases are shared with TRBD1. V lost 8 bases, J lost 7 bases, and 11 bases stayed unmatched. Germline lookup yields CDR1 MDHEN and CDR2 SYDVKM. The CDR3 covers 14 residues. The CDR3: CASGLRGNRNEQFF. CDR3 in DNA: TGTGCCAGCGGGCTCAGGGGGAATAGGAATGAGCAGTTCTTC.

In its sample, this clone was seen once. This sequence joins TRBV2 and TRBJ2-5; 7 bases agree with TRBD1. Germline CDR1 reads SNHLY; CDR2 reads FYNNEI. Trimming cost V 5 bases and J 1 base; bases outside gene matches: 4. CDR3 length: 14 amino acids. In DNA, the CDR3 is TGTGCCAGCAGTAAGGACAGGAGCCAAGAGACCCAGTACTTC. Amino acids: CASSKDRSQETQYF.

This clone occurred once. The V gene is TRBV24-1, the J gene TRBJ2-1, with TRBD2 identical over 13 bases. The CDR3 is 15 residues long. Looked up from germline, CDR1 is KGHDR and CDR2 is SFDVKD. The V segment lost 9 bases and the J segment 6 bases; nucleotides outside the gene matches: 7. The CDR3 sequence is CATGGLAGRVNEQFF. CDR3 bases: TGTGCCACCGGGGGACTAGCGGGGAGGGTCAATGAGCAGTTCTTC.

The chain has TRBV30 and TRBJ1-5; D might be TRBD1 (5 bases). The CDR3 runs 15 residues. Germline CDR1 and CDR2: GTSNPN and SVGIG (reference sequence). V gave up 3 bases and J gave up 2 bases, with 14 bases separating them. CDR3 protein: CAWREGWGGNQPQHF. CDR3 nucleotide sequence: TGTGCCTGGAGGGAGGGATGGGGGGGCAATCAGCCCCAGCATTTT. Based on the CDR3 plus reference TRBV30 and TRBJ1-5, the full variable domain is SQTIHQWPATLVQPVGSPLSLECTVEGTSNPNLYWYRQAAGRGLQLLFYSVGIGQISSEVPQNLSASRPQDRQFILSSKKLLLSDSGFYLCAWREGWGGNQPQHFGDGTRLSIL.

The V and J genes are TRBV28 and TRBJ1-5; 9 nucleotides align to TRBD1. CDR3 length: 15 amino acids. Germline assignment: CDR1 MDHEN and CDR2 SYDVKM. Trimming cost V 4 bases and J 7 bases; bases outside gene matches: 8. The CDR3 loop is CASSSLQGAGQPQHF. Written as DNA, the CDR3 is TGTGCCAGCAGTTCACTACAGGGGGCAGGACAGCCCCAGCATTTT.

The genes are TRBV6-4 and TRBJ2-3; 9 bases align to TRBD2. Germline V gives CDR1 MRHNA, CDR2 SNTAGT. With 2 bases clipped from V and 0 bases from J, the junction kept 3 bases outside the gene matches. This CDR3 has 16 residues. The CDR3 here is CASSDRLAASTDTQYF. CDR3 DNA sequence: TGTGCCAGCAGTGACCGACTAGCGGCTAGCACAGATACGCAGTATTTT.

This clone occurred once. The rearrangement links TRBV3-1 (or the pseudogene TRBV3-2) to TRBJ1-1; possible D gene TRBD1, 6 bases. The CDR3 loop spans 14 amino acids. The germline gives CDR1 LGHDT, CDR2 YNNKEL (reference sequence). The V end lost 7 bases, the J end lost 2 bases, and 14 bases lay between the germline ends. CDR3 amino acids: CASTPGAVNTEAFF. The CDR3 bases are TGTGCCAGCACCCCAGGGGCGGTTAACACTGAAGCTTTCTTT.

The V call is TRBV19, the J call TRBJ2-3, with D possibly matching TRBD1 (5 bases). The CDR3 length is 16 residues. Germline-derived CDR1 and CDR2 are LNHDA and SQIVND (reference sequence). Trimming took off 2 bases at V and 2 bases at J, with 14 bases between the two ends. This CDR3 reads CASSIRGPTVTDTQYF. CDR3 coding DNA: TGTGCCAGTAGTATAAGGGGTCCAACAGTCACAGATACGCAGTATTTT.

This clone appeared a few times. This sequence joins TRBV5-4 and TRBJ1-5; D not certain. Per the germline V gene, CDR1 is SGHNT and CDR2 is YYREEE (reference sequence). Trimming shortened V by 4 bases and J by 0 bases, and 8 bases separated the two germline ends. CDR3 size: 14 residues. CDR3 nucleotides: TGTGCCAGCAGCCTCCAGGATAGCAATCAGCCCCAGCATTTT. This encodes CASSLQDSNQPQHF.

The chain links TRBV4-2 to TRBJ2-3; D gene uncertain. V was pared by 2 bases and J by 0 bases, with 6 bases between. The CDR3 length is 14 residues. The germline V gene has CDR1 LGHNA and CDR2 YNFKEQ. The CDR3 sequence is CASSQLTSTDTQYF. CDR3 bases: TGTGCCAGCAGCCAACTGACTAGCACAGATACGCAGTATTTT.